This entry lists 24 T cell receptor beta chains sequenced from one sample in a study of OX40 agonist ivuxolimab in advanced cancers. The protocol was immunoSEQ multiplex PCR, while the TCRdb copy is restricted to in-frame clones and leaves out a portion. Counted here are around 40,000 clones, about 86% occurring once; the ten biggest clones make up 15%. This specimen was CD4+ or CD8+ T cells sorted from blood, taken in a trial of the OX40 agonist ivuxolimab. Receptors originate from an adult with an advanced solid tumor such as melanoma, head and neck, liver or kidney cancer.

This chain joins TRBV7-2 and TRBJ2-5, with TRBD2 matching 15 bases. V trimming: 2 bases; J trimming: 4 bases; junction bases outside the gene matches: 11. The CDR3 covers 19 residues. Germline V lookup: CDR1 SGHTA, CDR2 FQGNSA. CDR3 protein: CASSLRSFEGLAGGETQYF. CDR3 bases: TGTGCCAGCAGCTTAAGGTCTTTCGAGGGACTAGCGGGGGGAGAGACCCAGTACTTC.

The chain is built from TRBV28 and TRBJ1-3; D uncertain. This CDR3 is 15 amino acids long. In germline, CDR1 is MDHEN, CDR2 SYDVKM. Trimming shortened V by 6 bases and J by 0 bases, and 12 bases separated the two germline ends. CDR3 residues: CASRLNTISGNTIYF. As DNA, the CDR3 is TGTGCCAGCAGGCTAAACACAATCTCTGGAAACACCATATATTTT.

V and J are TRBV27 and TRBJ1-1; no clear D gene. The CDR3 totals 13 residues. Germline V gene sequence: CDR1 MNHEY, CDR2 SMNVEV (reference sequence). The V and J ends lost 2 bases and 6 bases respectively, with 10 bases between them. The CDR3 DNA is TGTGCCAGCAGTTTAGTGGGAGGTGCTGAAGCTTTCTTT. Its protein is CASSLVGGAEAFF.

The genes are TRBV7-3 and TRBJ2-3; D possibly uses TRBD1 or TRBD2 (5 bases each). CDR3 length: 13 amino acids. V shed 5 bases and J shed 6 bases, with 12 bases lying between them. Germline V gene sequence: CDR1 SGHTA, CDR2 FQGTGA. The CDR3 sequence is CASSRDGADTQYF. The CDR3 DNA sequence: TGTGCCAGCAGCCGGGATGGGGCCGATACGCAGTATTTT.

This clone was picked up one time. The chain employs TRBV7-9 and TRBJ2-5, with no clear D. Germline V lookup: CDR1 SEHNR, CDR2 FQNEAQ (reference sequence). V lost 0 bases and J lost 2, with 7 bases in between. CDR3 length: 14 residues. CDR3 coding DNA: TGTGCCAGCAGCTTAGCTGGCAGTCAAGAGACCCAGTACTTC. It specifies CASSLAGSQETQYF. The full variable domain, in which reference TRBV7-9 and TRBJ2-5 provide the parts outside the CDR3, is DTGVSQNPRHKITKRGQNVTFRCDPISEHNRLYWYRQTLGQGPEFLTYFQNEAQLEKSRLLSDRFSAERPKGSFSTLEIQRTEQGDSAMYLCASSLAGSQETQYFGPGTRLLVL.

This chain joins TRBV27 and TRBJ1-2; TRBD1 agrees at 9 bases. Germline-derived CDR1 and CDR2 are MNHEY and SMNVEV (reference sequence). The CDR3 length is 17 residues. V dropped 4 bases and J dropped 0; count of bases not matched to a gene: 9. The CDR3, as DNA: TGTGCCAGCAGTTCAATGACAGGGGGATTATCTAACTATGGCTACACCTTC. Its protein product is CASSSMTGGLSNYGYTF.

V and J are TRBV10-1 and TRBJ1-2, with 10 positions matching TRBD1. V dropped 3 bases and J dropped 5; count of bases not matched to a gene: 6. The CDR3 has 15 residues. CDR1 is WNHNN and CDR2 is SYGVQD in the germline V gene (reference sequence). CDR3 nucleotides: TGCGCCAGCAGTGAAGGGACAGGGGAGGGTTATGGCTACACCTTC. This translates into CASSEGTGEGYGYTF.

This chain uses TRBV5-4 with TRBJ2-7; D could derive from TRBD1 or TRBD2 (5 bases each). The CDR3 is 12 amino acids. CDR1 is SGHNT, CDR2 YYREEE, per germline (reference sequence). Trimming took off 3 bases at V and 3 bases at J, with 7 bases between the two ends. CDR3 residues: CASSSGGYEQYF. For the CDR3, the DNA is TGTGCCAGCAGCTCTGGGGGCTACGAGCAGTACTTC.

The V and J genes are TRBV2 and TRBJ1-4; TRBD1 might be the D (6 bases). V was trimmed by 1 base and J by 4 bases, leaving 10 bases between them. This CDR3 has 15 amino acids. CDR1 is SNHLY and CDR2 is FYNNEI in the germline V gene. CDR3 protein: CASSEEDRNNEKLFF. The CDR3, as DNA: TGTGCCAGCAGTGAAGAAGACAGGAATAATGAAAAACTGTTTTTT.

The gene calls are TRBV7-6 and TRBJ2-7; D not certain. The V end was cut by 1 base, the J end by 3 bases, with 10 bases between. Germline-derived CDR1 and CDR2 are SGHVS and FNYEAQ. This CDR3 has 14 amino acids. CDR3 in amino acids: CASSLGLVNYEQYF. CDR3 sequence (DNA): TGTGCCAGCAGCTTAGGGCTGGTCAACTACGAGCAGTACTTC.

The chain links TRBV2 to TRBJ2-7; D may correspond to TRBD1 or TRBD2 (5 bases each). The CDR3 runs 14 residues. V lost 1 base and J lost 6, with 13 bases in between. Germline V lookup: CDR1 SNHLY, CDR2 FYNNEI. The CDR3 DNA is TGTGCCAGCAGTGAAGGTCAGGGTGCGGGCGAGCAGTACGTC. Amino acids: CASSEGQGAGEQYV.

V is TRBV7-9 and J is TRBJ1-1, with D uncertain. Per the germline V gene, CDR1 is SEHNR and CDR2 is FQNEAQ (reference sequence). The CDR3 consists of 11 residues. V lost 7 bases and J lost 1, with 4 bases in between. The CDR3 protein is CASTWNTEAFF. CDR3 coding DNA: TGTGCCAGCACCTGGAACACTGAAGCTTTCTTT.

This clone is a singleton in its sample. The chain recombines TRBV19 with TRBJ2-3; 11 bases are shared with TRBD2. The CDR3 runs 15 residues. J was trimmed by 10 bases and V by 1 base; bases with no gene match: 7. Germline V CDR1 and CDR2: LNHDA, SQIVND (reference sequence). CDR3 residues: CASSIVLAGGGAQYF. CDR3 DNA sequence: TGTGCCAGTAGTATAGTTCTAGCGGGGGGAGGGGCGCAGTATTTT.

This rearrangement joins TRBV5-1 to TRBJ1-1, with D maybe TRBD1 (5 bases). V was shortened by 4 bases and J by 3 bases, with 13 bases between the two germline ends. Germline lookup yields CDR1 SGHRS and CDR2 YFSETQ. CDR3 length: 14 residues. Here the CDR3 reads CASSPLAGDTEAFF. The CDR3 DNA reads as TGCGCCAGCAGCCCCCTGGCGGGGGACACTGAAGCTTTCTTT.

The J gene is TRBJ1-5, the V gene TRBV27, with unresolved D. This CDR3 spans 12 amino acids. V lost 3 bases to trimming and J lost 4 bases, with 4 bases between them. The V gene's germline CDR1 is MNHEY and CDR2 SMNVEV (reference sequence). CDR3 region: CASSFSNQPQHF. The DNA of the CDR3 is TGTGCCAGCAGTTTCTCTAATCAGCCCCAGCATTTT.

V gene TRBV4-1 combines with J gene TRBJ2-1; D is undetermined. The CDR3 extends over 13 amino acids. Germline CDR1 reads MGHRA; CDR2 reads YSYEKL. V dropped 1 base and J dropped 8 bases, with 9 bases sitting between them. CDR3 sequence: CASSQGPWDEQFF. DNA for the CDR3: TGCGCCAGCAGCCAAGGGCCTTGGGATGAGCAGTTCTTC.

This chain joins TRBV4-1 and TRBJ1-2; D is uncertain. The germline gives CDR1 MGHRA, CDR2 YSYEKL. The CDR3 consists of 16 residues. The V end lost 0 bases, the J end lost 8 bases, and 19 bases lay between the germline ends. The CDR3 spells CASSQESSGLVGGYTF. CDR3 DNA: TGCGCCAGCAGCCAAGAATCGTCCGGGCTAGTAGGAGGCTACACCTTC.

The CDR3 coding sequence is TGCGCCAGCAGCCCCGGACAGGGGAACACTGAAGCTTTCTTT. Encoded protein: CASSPGQGNTEAFF. The genes are TRBV4-1 and TRBJ1-1; 8 nucleotides align to TRBD1. CDR3 length equals 14 residues. After removal of 4 bases from V and 1 base from J, the junction contained 2 bases not matched to a gene. CDR1 is MGHRA and CDR2 is YSYEKL in the germline V gene.

The chain links TRBV13 to TRBJ2-5; possibly TRBD1 for D (6 bases). This CDR3 region has 15 residues. V lost 2 bases and J 5 bases, leaving 15 bases between the germline ends. Germline-derived CDR1 and CDR2 are PRHDT and FYEKMQ (reference sequence). The CDR3 region is CASSLYRQGTETQYF. Here the CDR3 DNA reads TGTGCCAGCAGCTTATATAGGCAGGGGACGGAGACCCAGTACTTC. The whole variable domain, filled in from reference TRBV13 and TRBJ2-5, reads AAGVIQSPRHLIKEKRETATLKCYPIPRHDTVYWYQQGPGQDPQFLISFYEKMQSDKGSIPDRFSAQQFSDYHSELNMSSLELGDSALYFCASSLYRQGTETQYFGPGTRLLVL.

The rearrangement uses TRBV7-9 and TRBJ1-1, with D perhaps TRBD1 (5 bases). V lost 6 bases and J 11 bases, leaving 16 bases between the germline ends. CDR1 and CDR2 (germline): SEHNR, FQNEAQ (reference sequence). The length of the CDR3 is 12 residues. This CDR3 reads CASSLGAGHAFF. The DNA of the CDR3 is TGTGCCAGCAGTCTAGGGGCAGGGCACGCTTTCTTT.

This clone appeared a single time. The chain links TRBV5-4 to TRBJ2-7, with D perhaps being TRBD1 or TRBD2 (5 bases each). The CDR3 spans 14 residues. Germline values: CDR1 SGHNT, CDR2 YYREEE (reference sequence). V was trimmed by 4 bases and J by 1 base, leaving 12 bases between them. This chain's CDR3 is CASSPDGASYEQYF. As DNA, the CDR3 is TGTGCCAGCAGCCCTGACGGGGCTTCCTACGAGCAGTACTTC.

This chain joins TRBV15 and TRBJ2-5; 7 bases agree with TRBD1. Trimming cost V 4 bases and J 3 bases; bases outside gene matches: 5. The CDR3 length is 14 residues. CDR1 and CDR2 (germline): LNHNV, YYDKDF (reference sequence). CDR3 in amino acids: CATSTSDREETQYF. The CDR3 DNA is TGTGCCACCAGCACCTCTGACAGGGAAGAGACCCAGTACTTC.

This clone appeared a few times. This chain links TRBV7-9 with TRBJ1-4; D not resolved. The CDR3 totals 17 residues. Germline CDR1 SEHNR, CDR2 FQNEAQ (reference sequence). With 2 bases removed from V and 5 bases from J, the gap between germline ends came to 18 bases. In DNA form, the CDR3 reads TGTGCCAGCAGCTTAACGCGGACCGGACGAGAGAATGAAAAACTGTTTTTT. It codes for CASSLTRTGRENEKLFF.

The CDR3 spells CASSSLGGTNEKLFF. CDR3 nucleotide sequence: TGTGCCAGCAGCTCCTTAGGGGGGACTAATGAAAAACTGTTTTTT. The chain carries TRBV7-2 and TRBJ1-4; a weak D match, TRBD1 (6 bases). Germline lookup yields CDR1 SGHTA and CDR2 FQGNSA. This CDR3 has 15 residues. V lost 4 bases and J 2 bases, leaving 11 bases between the germline ends.